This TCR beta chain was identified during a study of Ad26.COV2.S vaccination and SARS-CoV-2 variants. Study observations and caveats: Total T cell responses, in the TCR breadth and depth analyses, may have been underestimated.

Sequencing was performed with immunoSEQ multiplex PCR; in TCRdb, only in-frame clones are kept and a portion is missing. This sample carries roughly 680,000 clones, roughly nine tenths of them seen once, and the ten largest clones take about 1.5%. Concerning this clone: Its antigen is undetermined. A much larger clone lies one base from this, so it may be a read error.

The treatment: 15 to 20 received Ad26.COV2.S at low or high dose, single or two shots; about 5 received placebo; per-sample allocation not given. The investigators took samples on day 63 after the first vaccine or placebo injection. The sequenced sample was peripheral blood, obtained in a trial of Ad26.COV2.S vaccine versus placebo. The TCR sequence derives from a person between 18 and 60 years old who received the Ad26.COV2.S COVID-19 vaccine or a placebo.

CDR3 sequence (DNA): TGTGCCAGCAGCTTAGGGACAGGGGAGGATGAGCAGTTCTTC. Translation gives CASSLGTGEDEQFF. J is TRBJ2-1 and V is TRBV7-6; 9 bases match TRBD1. With 1 base clipped from V and 8 bases from J, the junction kept 3 bases outside the gene matches. Germline V gene lookup returns CDR1 SGHVS and CDR2 FNYEAQ. The CDR3 is 14 amino acids. Full variable domain (outside the CDR3, taken from reference TRBV7-6 and TRBJ2-1): GAGVSQSPRYKVTKRGQDVALRCDPISGHVSLYWYRQALGQGPEFLTYFNYEAQQDKSGLPNDRFSAERPEGSISTLTIQRTEQRDSAMYRCASSLGTGEDEQFFGPGTRLTVL.